This TCR beta chain was sequenced in a study of low-dose radiotherapy and immunotherapy resistance in tumors. V lost 2 bases to trimming and J lost 6 bases, with 13 bases between them. Looked up from germline, CDR1 is SGHDT and CDR2 is YYEEEE. The CDR3 covers 14 residues. There are many counts of this clonotype. TRAV- and TRBV-specific primers primed first-strand cDNA, covering alpha and beta chains. For amplifying TCRs, the PCR ran for roughly 20 cycles with Phusion, which was used together with a constant-region primer and the adapter on the V primers. A single record per CDR3 protein comes from TCRdb applying MiXCR to the reads. The sample holds some 71,000 distinct CDR3 sequences, around 30% seen once. As to time point: before trial treatment. Patients deemed eligible presented with advanced solid tumors lacking tumor-infiltrating lymphocytes.

The sample was PBMCs, taken before treatment. This TCR was recovered from a female donor with ovarian cancer. The chain is built from TRBV5-6 and TRBJ2-3; a weak D match, TRBD2 (6 bases). The CDR3 DNA sequence: TGTGCCAGCAGCTTCACTAGCTTTAGGGATACGCAGTATTTT. Its translation: CASSFTSFRDTQYF.